These 19 T cell receptor beta chains were all obtained from the same sample, sequenced in a study of PD-1 blockade in classical Hodgkin lymphoma. Here immunoSEQ multiplex PCR was the method, and the copy in TCRdb shows in-frame clones only, minus some. The sample has roughly 15,000 clones; roughly 82% are singletons. All the patients suffered relapse after autologous stem cell transplantation, and brentuximab vedotin exposure differed. The sequencing here drew on peripheral blood mononuclear cells (PBMCs), taken at baseline. The receptors were gathered from a human donor with classical Hodgkin lymphoma.

The gene calls are TRBV9 and TRBJ2-7; D remains ambiguous. The V end lost 0 bases, the J end lost 7 bases, and 14 bases lay between the germline ends. CDR3 length equals 14 residues. Germline V gives CDR1 SGDLS, CDR2 YYNGEE. CDR3 coding DNA: TGTGCCAGCAGCGTAGAGGCCATCCCCAGGGAGCAGTACTTC. Protein product: CASSVEAIPREQYF.

In this sample, this clone turned up a few times. The chain carries TRBV6-4 and TRBJ1-1; D not resolved. Germline assignment: CDR1 MRHNA and CDR2 SNTAGT. Deletions cut 6 bases from V and 2 bases from J, with 16 bases between. The CDR3 consists of 15 residues. The CDR3 nucleotides are TGTGCCAGCAGAGCCTCGACGAGCAGAAACACTGAAGCTTTCTTT. Amino acids: CASRASTSRNTEAFF.

This clone occurred once. The V and J genes are TRBV5-1 and TRBJ2-5; no clear D. The germline V gene encodes CDR1 SGHRS and CDR2 YFSETQ. The germline V and J ends were trimmed by 5 bases and 4 bases, with 6 bases remaining between them. CDR3 length equals 11 residues. This CDR3 is CASRFVETQYF. In DNA, the CDR3 is TGCGCCAGCAGATTCGTAGAGACCCAGTACTTC.

V usage is TRBV7-3 and J usage is TRBJ2-3; 9 bases match TRBD2. CDR3 length: 18 amino acids. V lost 1 base and J lost 1; bases outside the gene matches: 9. Germline V gives CDR1 SGHTA, CDR2 FQGTGA. Here the CDR3 reads CASSLKGSASGGTDTQYF. In DNA, the CDR3 is TGTGCCAGCAGCTTAAAAGGGTCGGCTAGCGGGGGCACAGATACGCAGTATTTT. Looking up the rest from reference TRBV7-3 and TRBJ2-3 gives the full variable domain: GAGVSQTPSNKVTEKGKYVELRCDPISGHTALYWYRQSLGQGPEFLIYFQGTGAADDSGLPNDRFFAVRPEGSVSTLKIQRTERGDSAVYLCASSLKGSASGGTDTQYFGPGTRLTVL.

For the CDR3, the DNA is TGTGCCTGGACATCAGGGCTTGGCACAGATACGCAGTATTTT. Residues: CAWTSGLGTDTQYF. The genes are TRBV30 and TRBJ2-3, with D possibly being TRBD1 (5 bases). The germline gives CDR1 GTSNPN, CDR2 SVGIG (reference sequence). The V end was cut by 4 bases, the J end by 1 base, with 12 bases between. This CDR3 contains 14 residues.

The V gene is TRBV5-1, the J gene TRBJ2-2; no reliable D call. Germline V gene data show CDR1 as SGHRS and CDR2 as YFSETQ. There are 11 residues in the CDR3. V was cut by 1 base and J by 7 bases, with 2 bases left in between. Here the CDR3 DNA reads TGCGCCAGCAGCTTGATCGGGGAGCTGTTTTTT. Translation: CASSLIGELFF. Full variable domain (rest looked up from reference TRBV5-1 and TRBJ2-2): KAGVTQTPRYLIKTRGQQVTLSCSPISGHRSVSWYQQTPGQGLQFLFEYFSETQRNKGNFPGRFSGRQFSNSRSEMNVSTLELGDSALYLCASSLIGELFFGEGSRLTVL.

This sequence joins TRBV5-1 and TRBJ1-5; D not resolved. The CDR3 has 13 amino acids. Germline CDR1 reads SGHRS; CDR2 reads YFSETQ. Between the trimmed V and J ends, which lost 4 bases and 5 bases, there was a span of 10 bases. CDR3 sequence: CASSPLGYQPQHF. DNA of the CDR3: TGCGCCAGCAGCCCCTTAGGGTATCAGCCCCAGCATTTT.

This chain links TRBV5-1 with TRBJ1-4, with 7 positions matching TRBD1. This CDR3 region has 14 residues. Germline CDR1 is SGHRS and CDR2 is YFSETQ. V lost 7 bases and J lost 7; bases outside the gene matches: 10. The CDR3 protein is CASRRPGGAEKLFF. CDR3 bases: TGCGCCAGCCGGAGGCCAGGGGGAGCTGAAAAACTGTTTTTT.

This chain joins TRBV5-8 and TRBJ1-2; no reliable D call. The CDR3 sequence is 14 residues long. The ends were cut back, 4 bases at V and 8 bases at J, with 18 bases in the middle. The germline V gene has CDR1 SGHTS and CDR2 YDEGEE. In nucleotides, the CDR3 is TGTGCCAGCAGCCTGGGCGGGAGTCTAACAGGCTACACCTTC. It encodes CASSLGGSLTGYTF. Using reference TRBV5-8 and TRBJ1-2 for the parts outside the CDR3, the full variable domain is EAGVTQSPTHLIKTRGQQATLRCSPISGHTSVYWYQQALGLGLQFLLWYDEGEERNRGNFPPRFSGRQFPNYSSELNVNALELEDSALYLCASSLGGSLTGYTFGSGTRLTVV.

The CDR3 DNA follows: TGTGCTAGTGGCCGAGACAGGAACACCGGGGAGCTGTTTTTT. Translated, it gives CASGRDRNTGELFF. The chain couples TRBV12-5 to TRBJ2-2; TRBD1 might be the D (5 bases). Trimming pared 6 bases from V and 1 base from J, leaving 9 bases between. This CDR3 is 14 amino acids long. Germline-derived CDR1 and CDR2 are LGHNT and FRNRAP.

The V call is TRBV30, the J call TRBJ1-4; D not resolved. This CDR3 contains 16 residues. Between the trimmed V and J ends, which lost 2 bases and 5 bases, there was a span of 18 bases. CDR1 is GTSNPN and CDR2 is SVGIG in the germline V gene (reference sequence). The CDR3 DNA reads TGTGCCTGGAGTCCCTACCTCGTGACCGGGAATGAAAAACTGTTTTTT. Its translation is CAWSPYLVTGNEKLFF.

The chain employs TRBV28 and TRBJ2-5, with D tentatively TRBD1 (6 bases). Germline loops: CDR1 MDHEN, CDR2 SYDVKM. V shed 2 bases and J shed 1 base, with 11 bases lying between them. The CDR3 sequence is 15 residues long. The CDR3 is CASSLTGWGQETQYF. The CDR3, as DNA: TGTGCCAGCAGTTTAACAGGGTGGGGCCAAGAGACCCAGTACTTC. Combining the CDR3 with reference TRBV28 and TRBJ2-5 gives the whole variable domain DVKVTQSSRYLVKRTGEKVFLECVQDMDHENMFWYRQDPGLGLRLIYFSYDVKMKEKGDIPEGYSVSREKKERFSLILESASTNQTSMYLCASSLTGWGQETQYFGPGTRLLVL.

This chain joins TRBV27 and TRBJ2-2, with a possible D match to TRBD1 (5 bases). V lost 6 bases to trimming and J lost 7 bases, with 15 bases between them. This CDR3 region has 14 residues. CDR1 is MNHEY, CDR2 SMNVEV, per germline (reference sequence). This chain's CDR3 is CASRPSGLSGELFF. DNA of the CDR3: TGTGCCAGCAGGCCCTCAGGGCTAAGCGGGGAGCTGTTTTTT.

The chain's CDR3 is CASSFSVQSRVSGNTIYF. The CDR3 nucleotides read TGTGCCAGCAGTTTTAGCGTTCAATCACGGGTCTCTGGAAACACCATATATTTT. This rearrangement joins TRBV7-7 to TRBJ1-3, with D hard to call. The germline gives CDR1 SSHAT, CDR2 FNYEAQ (reference sequence). This CDR3 is 18 amino acids long. V lost 6 bases and J 0 bases, leaving 21 bases between the germline ends.

The chain employs TRBV2 and TRBJ2-5; 8 bases agree with TRBD1. With 4 bases clipped from V and 4 bases from J, the junction kept 20 bases outside the gene matches. This CDR3 region has 19 residues. Germline loops: CDR1 SNHLY, CDR2 FYNNEI. CDR3: CASSVVYVARAGGVETQYF. The DNA for the CDR3 is TGTGCCAGCAGTGTTGTTTACGTGGCTAGGGCAGGGGGCGTAGAGACCCAGTACTTC.

V and J are TRBV4-1 and TRBJ2-5; D unresolved. CDR3 length equals 14 residues. V was clipped by 3 bases and J by 3 bases, with 11 bases between them. Germline V gene lookup returns CDR1 MGHRA and CDR2 YSYEKL. Here the CDR3 DNA reads TGCGCCAGCAGCCAGGGAACCTTGAAAGAGACCCAGTACTTC. Translating it yields CASSQGTLKETQYF.

The rearrangement links TRBV10-3 to TRBJ2-7; TRBD2 might be the D (5 bases). V was pared by 2 bases and J by 3 bases, with 11 bases between. This CDR3 region has 14 residues. The germline V gene has CDR1 ENHRY and CDR2 SYGVKD. The CDR3 protein is CAISEPARGYEQYF. The DNA of the CDR3 is TGTGCCATCAGTGAGCCAGCTCGGGGCTACGAGCAGTACTTC.

As regards this clone: Since a much larger clone is just one base distant, this may be a read error. The chain joins TRBV7-6 to TRBJ2-7; D gene unclear. The CDR3 runs to 13 residues. The germline V gene encodes CDR1 SGHVS and CDR2 FNYEAQ. CDR3 residues: CASSLGPNYGQYF. The CDR3 DNA reads as TGTGCCAGCAGCTTAGGCCCGAACTACGGGCAGTACTTC. The entire variable domain, with the rest obtained from reference TRBV7-6 and TRBJ2-7, is as follows: GAGVSQSPRYKVTKRGQDVALRCDPISGHVSLYWYRQALGQGPEFLTYFNYEAQQDKSGLPNDRFSAERPEGSISTLTIQRTEQRDSAMYRCASSLGPNYGQYFGPGTRLTVT.

The chain has TRBV4-1 and TRBJ2-5, with 8 bases aligning to TRBD1. CDR3 length: 16 residues. V gave up 1 base and J gave up 5 bases; unmatched junction bases: 9. Germline CDR1 reads MGHRA; CDR2 reads YSYEKL. Here the CDR3 reads CASSQGPRQGIETQYF. CDR3 in DNA: TGCGCCAGCAGCCAAGGCCCCCGACAGGGGATTGAGACCCAGTACTTC.